This passage covers 21 T cell receptor beta chains from one sample sequenced in a study of blood T cell repertoires in COVID-19. Clones were read by immunoSEQ multiplex PCR, and TCRdb kept only the in-frame ones, dropping some. The table has some 250,000 clones, just over 90% seen once. The sequencing sample was made of PBMCs or T cells enriched from blood (not recorded which). These receptors were collected from a woman aged 40 to 50 with acute COVID-19.

This clone has just one count. The rearrangement uses TRBV19 and TRBJ1-5; D is undetermined. V lost 1 base to trimming and J lost 5 bases, with 3 bases between them. The CDR3 runs 12 residues. CDR1 is LNHDA and CDR2 is SQIVND in the germline V gene (reference sequence). CDR3 in amino acids: CASSIGDQPQHF. CDR3 sequence (DNA): TGTGCCAGTAGTATAGGAGATCAGCCCCAGCATTTT.

V usage is TRBV5-1 and J usage is TRBJ2-1; 7 bases agree with TRBD1. The CDR3 extends over 15 amino acids. CDR1 is SGHRS, CDR2 YFSETQ, per germline. The junction had 5 bases not matched to a gene; V was cut back by 4 bases and J by 1 base. The CDR3 here is CASSLTGVSYNEQFF. The CDR3 region has the DNA TGCGCCAGCAGCCTTACAGGGGTTTCCTACAATGAGCAGTTCTTC. Drawing the rest from reference TRBV5-1 and TRBJ2-1, the complete variable domain is KAGVTQTPRYLIKTRGQQVTLSCSPISGHRSVSWYQQTPGQGLQFLFEYFSETQRNKGNFPGRFSGRQFSNSRSEMNVSTLELGDSALYLCASSLTGVSYNEQFFGPGTRLTVL.

This chain joins TRBV25-1 and TRBJ2-7, with TRBD2 identical over 12 bases. Trimming removed 5 bases from V and 4 bases from J; junction bases left unmatched: 15. The germline V gene encodes CDR1 MGHDK and CDR2 SYGVNS. The CDR3 extends over 18 amino acids. CDR3: CASSPDFLLAGGQYEQYF. CDR3 DNA: TGTGCCAGCAGTCCCGACTTCTTACTAGCGGGGGGTCAATACGAGCAGTACTTC.

The chain uses TRBV18 and TRBJ1-2; D not certain. CDR1 KGHSH and CDR2 LQKENI come from the germline V gene. The CDR3 totals 13 residues. V lost 2 bases and J lost 8, with 12 bases in between. This CDR3 is CASSPSRGRGYTF. In DNA, the CDR3 is TGTGCCAGCTCACCAAGTCGAGGGCGAGGCTACACCTTC.

The chain employs TRBV4-3 and TRBJ1-5; tentatively, D is TRBD1 (5 bases). The germline V gene has CDR1 LGHNA and CDR2 YSLEER. The CDR3 runs to 15 residues. Trimming removed 0 bases from V and 9 bases from J, with 15 bases in between. CDR3 DNA sequence: TGCGCCAGCAGCCAAGAAACGACAGCCCGGTGGCCCCAGCATTTT. Amino acid sequence: CASSQETTARWPQHF.

The rearrangement joins TRBV30 to TRBJ2-1; TRBD2 might be the D (6 bases). In germline, CDR1 is GTSNPN, CDR2 SVGIG (reference sequence). This CDR3 contains 10 residues. The ends were cut back, 5 bases at V and 11 bases at J, with 10 bases in the middle. The DNA of the CDR3 is TGTGCCTGGGAGACTAGTCAGCAGTTCTTC. Translating it yields CAWETSQQFF.

This clone was counted once. V is TRBV19 and J is TRBJ1-2; D might be TRBD1 (5 bases). The germline V and J ends were trimmed by 3 bases and 3 bases, with 8 bases remaining between them. The CDR3 length is 13 residues. Germline CDR1 LNHDA, CDR2 SQIVND (reference sequence). CDR3 coding DNA: TGTGCCAGTAGTATTTTGACAGACTATGGCTACACCTTC. Protein product: CASSILTDYGYTF.

The chain carries TRBV3-1 (or the pseudogene TRBV3-2) and TRBJ2-5; 12 positions match TRBD1. The CDR3 has 16 amino acids. Germline-derived CDR1 and CDR2 are LGHDT and YNNKEL (reference sequence). The junction had 6 bases not matched to a gene; V was cut back by 1 base and J by 6 bases. The DNA for the CDR3 is TGTGCCAGCAGCCAAGGCGGGGACAGGGGGCGGAAGACCCAGTACTTC. Translating it yields CASSQGGDRGRKTQYF.

The chain uses TRBV5-1 and TRBJ1-4, with D tentatively TRBD1 (6 bases). Germline assignment: CDR1 SGHRS and CDR2 YFSETQ. The CDR3 is 14 amino acids. V dropped 2 bases and J dropped 2 bases, with 7 bases sitting between them. This CDR3 is CASSFQGTNEKLFF. In DNA, the CDR3 is TGCGCCAGCAGCTTTCAGGGGACTAATGAAAAACTGTTTTTT.

The chain couples TRBV7-8 to TRBJ1-5; 7 positions agree with TRBD1. V trimming: 5 bases; J trimming: 2 bases; junction bases outside the gene matches: 9. The CDR3 consists of 16 residues. Germline V lookup: CDR1 SGHVS, CDR2 FQNEAQ. CDR3 nucleotide sequence: TGTGCCAGCAGCACCAGCTACAGGGGAGGCAATCAGCCCCAGCATTTT. Translating it yields CASSTSYRGGNQPQHF. Supplemented by reference TRBV7-8 and TRBJ1-5, the full variable domain reads GAGVSQSPRYKVAKRGQDVALRCDPISGHVSLFWYQQALGQGPEFLTYFQNEAQLDKSGLPSDRFFAERPEGSVSTLKIQRTQQEDSAVYLCASSTSYRGGNQPQHFGDGTRLSIL.

CDR3 in DNA: TGTGCCAGCTCTAACGGACAAGACAGGGGGACCGGGGAGCTGTTTTTT. Translation: CASSNGQDRGTGELFF. The gene calls are TRBV2 and TRBJ2-2; 9 bases map to TRBD1. Looked up from germline, CDR1 is SNHLY and CDR2 is FYNNEI. V was clipped by 8 bases and J by 5 bases; unmatched bases: 12. The CDR3 runs to 16 residues. Drawing the rest from reference TRBV2 and TRBJ2-2, the complete variable domain is EPEVTQTPSHQVTQMGQEVILRCVPISNHLYFYWYRQILGQKVEFLVSFYNNEISEKSEIFDDQFSVERPDGSNFTLKIRSTKLEDSAMYFCASSNGQDRGTGELFFGEGSRLTVL.

The V call is TRBV2, the J call TRBJ1-5; D call uncertain. This CDR3 comprises 14 residues. V lost 10 bases and J 5 bases, leaving 18 bases between the germline ends. CDR1 is SNHLY, CDR2 FYNNEI, per germline. The CDR3 here is CATAESAGYQPQHF. The CDR3 nucleotides are TGTGCCACGGCGGAGTCGGCGGGTTATCAGCCCCAGCATTTT.

V gene TRBV18 combines with J gene TRBJ2-3; tentatively, D is TRBD1 (5 bases). The V and J ends lost 4 bases and 5 bases respectively, with 13 bases between them. Germline assignment: CDR1 KGHSH and CDR2 LQKENI. The CDR3 runs to 14 residues. The CDR3: CASSRTRVLDTQYF. The CDR3 DNA is TGTGCCAGCTCACGTACCAGGGTCCTAGATACGCAGTATTTT.

This clone was seen a few times. J is TRBJ2-1 and V is TRBV6-5, with TRBD2 matching over 10 bases. The germline gives CDR1 MNHEY, CDR2 SVGAGI. With 2 bases clipped from V and 7 bases from J, the junction kept 8 bases outside the gene matches. The CDR3 runs to 16 residues. The CDR3, as DNA: TGTGCCAGCAGTTACGAACCCCGGACTAGCGGTAATGAGCAGTTCTTC. This gives the protein CASSYEPRTSGNEQFF.

The V call is TRBV15, the J call TRBJ1-3; D is perhaps TRBD1 (6 bases). Germline V gene lookup returns CDR1 LNHNV and CDR2 YYDKDF (reference sequence). V was pared by 3 bases and J by 2 bases, with 11 bases between. CDR3 length: 15 residues. The CDR3 DNA follows: TGTGCCACCAGCAGCACCAGGGGAACTGGAAACACCATATATTTT. Translating it yields CATSSTRGTGNTIYF.

V usage is TRBV19 and J usage is TRBJ1-4; 10 nucleotides line up with TRBD1. V shed 4 bases and J 7 bases; nucleotides not matched to a gene: 6. The CDR3 contains 15 residues. The V gene's germline CDR1 is LNHDA and CDR2 SQIVND (reference sequence). The CDR3 protein is CASSTRTGGSEKLFF. CDR3 nucleotide sequence: TGTGCCAGTAGTACTCGGACAGGGGGATCTGAAAAACTGTTTTTT. The complete variable domain, with remaining parts taken from reference TRBV19 and TRBJ1-4, reads DGGITQSPKYLFRKEGQNVTLSCEQNLNHDAMYWYRQDPGQGLRLIYYSQIVNDFQKGDIAEGYSVSREKKESFPLTVTSAQKNPTAFYLCASSTRTGGSEKLFFGSGTQLSVL.

This clone was seen just once. This chain connects TRBV7-2 to TRBJ2-1; the D gene is possibly TRBD2 (5 bases). The germline gives CDR1 SGHTA, CDR2 FQGNSA. Deletions cut 7 bases from V and 5 bases from J, with 21 bases between. This CDR3 has 16 amino acids. CDR3 sequence (DNA): TGTGCCAGCACCCCCCATCCCGGTCTCGGGAACAATGAGCAGTTCTTC. The encoded protein is CASTPHPGLGNNEQFF.

The V and J genes are TRBV7-9 and TRBJ2-5; D is possibly TRBD1 (6 bases). This CDR3 is 14 amino acids long. The V end was cut by 5 bases, the J end by 2 bases, with 12 bases between. Germline V gives CDR1 SEHNR, CDR2 FQNEAQ (reference sequence). The CDR3 bases are TGTGCCAGCAGCACGACAGGAACGCAAGAGACCCAGTACTTC. Encoded protein: CASSTTGTQETQYF.

The rearrangement links TRBV5-4 to TRBJ1-6; the D gene is possibly TRBD1 (6 bases). V gave up 3 bases and J gave up 6 bases, with 10 bases separating them. The CDR3 has 14 amino acids. Germline V gene lookup returns CDR1 SGHNT and CDR2 YYREEE (reference sequence). In DNA, the CDR3 is TGTGCCAGCAGCTACGGACAGCTTAATTCACCCCTCCACTTT. Translated: CASSYGQLNSPLHF. Filled out from reference TRBV5-4 and TRBJ1-6, the complete variable domain reads ETGVTQSPTHLIKTRGQQVTLRCSSQSGHNTVSWYQQALGQGPQFIFQYYREEENGRGNFPPRFSGLQFPNYSSELNVNALELDDSALYLCASSYGQLNSPLHFGNGTRLTVT.

This clone has only one observation. The chain recombines TRBV19 with TRBJ2-3; 8 bases line up with TRBD1. The CDR3 has 16 residues. Losses at the gene ends were 5 bases for V and 4 bases for J; bases not matched to a gene: 11. Germline assignment: CDR1 LNHDA and CDR2 SQIVND (reference sequence). CDR3 amino acids: CASSFQGRGLADTQYF. The DNA for the CDR3 is TGTGCCAGTAGTTTCCAGGGCAGGGGGCTCGCAGATACGCAGTATTTT.

This clone was seen once. The J gene is TRBJ2-3, the V gene TRBV6-5, with 8 positions matching TRBD2. The CDR3 runs 15 residues. The V and J ends lost 5 bases and 3 bases, in that order; junction bases with no gene match: 7. Germline CDR1 reads MNHEY; CDR2 reads SVGAGI. DNA for the CDR3: TGTGCCAGCAGTCCCGGGACTAGTTTTACAGATACGCAGTATTTT. This codes for CASSPGTSFTDTQYF.